The 9 T cell receptor beta chains given below trace back to one sample, sequenced in a study of graft-versus-host responses after intestinal transplantation. Sequenced by immunoSEQ multiplex PCR; TCRdb stores in-frame clones only, minus some. Of approximately 15,000 clones in the sample, about two fifths are singletons; the top ten hold over 3%. CFSE-labeled responder cells (200,000) were plated with 200,000 irradiated, violet-dye-labeled stimulator cells. The sample was alloreactive CD8+ T cells from a mixed lymphocyte reaction culture, taken before intestinal transplant. Subset noted: CFSE-low proliferating T cells sorted from approximately six-day pre-transplant mixed lymphocyte reaction (GvH or HvG direction). The origin of the receptors is a human patient who received an intestinal transplant.

This clone has only one observation. V is TRBV21-1 and J is TRBJ2-2; the table's D call, TRBD2, was not checked against the DNA. TRBV21-1 is labeled a pseudogene. The CDR3 is 19 residues long. Here the CDR3 DNA reads TGTGCCAGCAGTAGCACCGGGACTAGCGGGAGGGCCCACACCGGGGAGCTGTTTTTT. It yields the protein CASSSTGTSGRAHTGELFF.

This chain links TRBV5-1 with TRBJ2-5; D is unresolved. Per the germline V gene, CDR1 is SGHRS and CDR2 is YFSETQ. The CDR3 loop spans 12 amino acids. V was pared by 0 bases and J by 0 bases, with 0 bases between. The CDR3 nucleotides read TGCGCCAGCAGCTTGGACCAAGAGACCCAGTACTTC. This encodes CASSLDQETQYF.

This clone was detected only a few times. This chain joins TRBV7-9 and TRBJ1-1; D unresolved. V gave up 1 base and J gave up 0 bases, with 3 bases separating them. This CDR3 contains 13 residues. Germline CDR1 is SEHNR and CDR2 is FQNEAQ (reference sequence). CDR3 residues: CASSLEVNTEAFF. CDR3 nucleotide sequence: TGTGCCAGCAGCTTAGAAGTGAACACTGAAGCTTTCTTT.

In its sample, this clone was seen once. This sample includes further DNA sequences coding for the same CDR3. This chain links TRBV5-4 with TRBJ2-7, with 11 bases identical to TRBD2. There are 16 residues in the CDR3. V was pared by 0 bases and J by 7 bases, with 9 bases of the junction left unmatched. The germline gives CDR1 SGHNT, CDR2 YYREEE (reference sequence). The CDR3 loop is CASSLVTSGSGYEQYF. CDR3 nucleotides: TGTGCCAGCAGCTTGGTAACTAGCGGGAGCGGTTATGAGCAGTACTTC. The full variable domain, with the rest looked up from reference TRBV5-4 and TRBJ2-7, is ETGVTQSPTHLIKTRGQQVTLRCSSQSGHNTVSWYQQALGQGPQFIFQYYREEENGRGNFPPRFSGLQFPNYSSELNVNALELDDSALYLCASSLVTSGSGYEQYFGPGTRLTVT.

This clone was picked up a small number of times. The chain joins TRBV15 to TRBJ2-3, with TRBD2 matching 7 bases. The CDR3 is 15 residues long. V was clipped by 3 bases and J by 6 bases; unmatched bases: 9. The V gene's germline CDR1 is LNHNV and CDR2 YYDKDF (reference sequence). As DNA, the CDR3 is TGTGCCACCAGCAGTGAGCGGGTCGGGGGGGATACGCAGTATTTT. The encoded protein is CATSSERVGGDTQYF.

This clone was recorded a few times. The J gene is TRBJ2-4, the V gene TRBV21-1; TRBD1 reflects the table's D call only, with no check against the DNA. TRBV21-1 is marked as a pseudogene. The CDR3 spans 18 residues. CDR3 sequence (DNA): TGTGCCAGCAGCAAAGGGCCGGAACAGGGGGTGGCCAAAAACATTCAGTACTTC. Translated, it gives CASSKGPEQGVAKNIQYF.

V usage is TRBV27 and J usage is TRBJ2-3; TRBD2 matches at 14 bases. Germline trimming cut 6 bases from V and 5 bases from J; bases unmatched to any gene: 4. Germline V gene data show CDR1 as MNHEY and CDR2 as SMNVEV (reference sequence). The CDR3 contains 15 residues. The CDR3 nucleotides are TGTGCCAGCAGCCTGGGACTAGCGGGAGTAGATACGCAGTATTTT. Translation gives CASSLGLAGVDTQYF.

There are a few counts of this clone. The chain couples TRBV11-2 to TRBJ2-7, with D perhaps given as TRBD1 or TRBD2 (6 bases each). Trimming stripped 1 base from V and 6 bases from J, with 16 bases between. This CDR3 comprises 15 residues. Per the germline V gene, CDR1 is SGHAT and CDR2 is FQNNGV. The CDR3 protein is CASSLGWGAGSEQYF. CDR3 coding DNA: TGTGCCAGCAGCTTAGGGTGGGGGGCTGGCTCCGAGCAGTACTTC.

This clone was counted between two and nine times. This chain links TRBV25-1 with TRBJ2-1; possibly TRBD2 for D (6 bases). The CDR3 contains 16 residues. Germline assignment: CDR1 MGHDK and CDR2 SYGVNS. V was clipped by 7 bases and J by 2 bases, with 18 bases between them. DNA of the CDR3: TGTGCCAGCACTGATTACGGGAGTCCTCCCTACAATGAGCAGTTCTTC. This translates into CASTDYGSPPYNEQFF. Combining the CDR3 with reference TRBV25-1 and TRBJ2-1 gives the whole variable domain EADIYQTPRYLVIGTGKKITLECSQTMGHDKMYWYQQDPGMELHLIHYSYGVNSTEKGDLSSESTVSRIRTEHFPLTLESARPSHTSQYLCASTDYGSPPYNEQFFGPGTRLTVL.